Presented here are 10 T cell receptor beta chains from one specimen sequenced in a study of blood T cell repertoires in COVID-19. Only in-frame clones appear in the TCRdb table, and some are missing; sequencing was by immunoSEQ multiplex PCR. The profile shows 150,000 or so clones, about 80% of them singletons. The specimen was peripheral blood. These receptors all come from a woman aged 55-70 years with acute or convalescent COVID-19.

The chain combines TRBV12-3 or TRBV12-4 with TRBJ1-5; no clear D. Trimming pared 5 bases from V and 7 bases from J, leaving 12 bases between. The CDR3 contains 13 residues. The CDR3 reads CASSTGGGQPQHF. CDR3 bases: TGTGCCAGCAGTACCGGCGGCGGGCAGCCCCAGCATTTT.

The chain recombines TRBV18 with TRBJ1-2; 10 bases match TRBD1. The V gene end was trimmed by 5 bases and the J gene end by 3 bases; junction bases not matched to a gene: 6. The CDR3 loop spans 15 amino acids. The V gene's germline CDR1 is KGHSH and CDR2 LQKENI. This CDR3 reads CASSTQTGGYYGYTF. In DNA, the CDR3 is TGTGCCAGCTCAACTCAGACAGGGGGCTACTATGGCTACACCTTC.

The V gene is TRBV28, the J gene TRBJ2-1, with 8 bases matching TRBD2. The CDR3 length is 15 residues. Per germline, CDR1 MDHEN and CDR2 SYDVKM. V shed 5 bases and J 4 bases; nucleotides not matched to a gene: 7. Here the CDR3 DNA reads TGTGCCAGCAGTCGTCGGGGGGGGATTTACAATGAGCAGTTCTTC. As protein: CASSRRGGIYNEQFF.

The chain employs TRBV12-3 or TRBV12-4 and TRBJ2-1, with D unresolved. V was pared by 6 bases and J by 8 bases, with 11 bases between. There are 12 residues in the CDR3. The CDR3 DNA follows: TGTGCCAGCAGCTTCGGGTGGCATGAGCAGTTCTTC. It translates to CASSFGWHEQFF.

The V gene is TRBV5-4, the J gene TRBJ1-2; D might be TRBD1 (6 bases). Germline V CDR1 and CDR2: SGHNT, YYREEE (reference sequence). There are 15 residues in the CDR3. Deletions cut 0 bases from V and 0 bases from J, with 9 bases between. CDR3 residues: CASSLGGPTNYGYTF. The DNA of the CDR3 is TGTGCCAGCAGCTTGGGGGGGCCAACTAACTATGGCTACACCTTC.

V and J are TRBV3-1 (or the pseudogene TRBV3-2) and TRBJ2-5, with 15 bases fitting TRBD2. The V segment lost 2 bases and the J segment 1 base; nucleotides outside the gene matches: 5. CDR1 and CDR2 from the germline V gene are LGHDT and YNNKEL (reference sequence). The CDR3 loop spans 18 amino acids. DNA of the CDR3: TGTGCCAGCAGCCAAATGGGGACTAGCGGGGGGACCCAAGAGACCCAGTACTTC. Protein sequence: CASSQMGTSGGTQETQYF.

The chain links TRBV25-1 to TRBJ2-3; 10 bases are a match to TRBD2. Losses at the gene ends were 4 bases for V and 2 bases for J; bases not matched to a gene: 3. Germline V gene sequence: CDR1 MGHDK, CDR2 SYGVNS. This CDR3 is built from 15 residues. CDR3 protein: CASSGTSGVTDTQYF. For the CDR3, the DNA is TGTGCCAGCAGTGGAACTAGCGGGGTCACAGATACGCAGTATTTT.

This chain links TRBV5-1 with TRBJ2-5, with D hard to call. The V end was cut by 4 bases, the J end by 0 bases, with 10 bases between. Germline-derived CDR1 and CDR2 are SGHRS and YFSETQ. CDR3 length equals 14 residues. CDR3 sequence (DNA): TGCGCCAGCAGCACCGGAGCATACCAAGAGACCCAGTACTTC. This codes for CASSTGAYQETQYF.

The rearrangement joins TRBV27 to TRBJ2-5; 7 positions agree with TRBD1. Germline loops: CDR1 MNHEY, CDR2 SMNVEV (reference sequence). With 0 bases clipped from V and 6 bases from J, the junction kept 4 bases outside the gene matches. This CDR3 has 14 residues. The CDR3 coding sequence is TGTGCCAGCAGTTTATCGCAGGGGGTTCAGACCCAGTACTTC. It yields the protein CASSLSQGVQTQYF.

The chain employs TRBV19 and TRBJ1-3; 7 positions agree with TRBD1. J gave up 7 bases and V 6 bases, and 12 bases lay outside the gene matches. The CDR3 has 15 amino acids. Germline CDR1 is LNHDA and CDR2 is SQIVND (reference sequence). As DNA, the CDR3 is TGTGCCAGTAGGCAGACAGGGCCTCAGAGGAACACCATATATTTT. Translating gives CASRQTGPQRNTIYF.